This T cell receptor beta chain emerged from a study of long-term antiretroviral therapy in people with HIV. Study-wide results and limits: Possibly under older ART regimens, blood was drawn between the mid-2000s and the late 2010s. The study found narrower CDR3 length ranges in HIV repertoires than in controls. Information pertaining to ART adherence, viral resistance or therapeutic modifications was not obtained.

The CDR3 loop spans 12 amino acids. From germline, CDR1 is GTSNPN and CDR2 SVGIG (reference sequence). The V end lost 1 base, the J end lost 1 base, and 2 bases lay between the germline ends. This clone was observed a single time. Its target is unknown. The run of the v3.0 immunoSEQ assay was at survey level. TCRdb keeps only in-frame clones here, not all; method: immunoSEQ multiplex PCR. The sample has tens of thousands of clones; 60% to 85% are singletons. The chain is built from TRBV30 and TRBJ2-1, with D uncertain. This clonotype was obtained from a woman in her fifties or sixties with HIV. The input for sequencing was unsorted PBMCs, taken 3.1 years after starting antiretroviral therapy. CDR3 loop: CAWSDSYNEQFF. In nucleotides, the CDR3 is TGTGCCTGGAGTGATTCCTACAATGAGCAGTTCTTC.